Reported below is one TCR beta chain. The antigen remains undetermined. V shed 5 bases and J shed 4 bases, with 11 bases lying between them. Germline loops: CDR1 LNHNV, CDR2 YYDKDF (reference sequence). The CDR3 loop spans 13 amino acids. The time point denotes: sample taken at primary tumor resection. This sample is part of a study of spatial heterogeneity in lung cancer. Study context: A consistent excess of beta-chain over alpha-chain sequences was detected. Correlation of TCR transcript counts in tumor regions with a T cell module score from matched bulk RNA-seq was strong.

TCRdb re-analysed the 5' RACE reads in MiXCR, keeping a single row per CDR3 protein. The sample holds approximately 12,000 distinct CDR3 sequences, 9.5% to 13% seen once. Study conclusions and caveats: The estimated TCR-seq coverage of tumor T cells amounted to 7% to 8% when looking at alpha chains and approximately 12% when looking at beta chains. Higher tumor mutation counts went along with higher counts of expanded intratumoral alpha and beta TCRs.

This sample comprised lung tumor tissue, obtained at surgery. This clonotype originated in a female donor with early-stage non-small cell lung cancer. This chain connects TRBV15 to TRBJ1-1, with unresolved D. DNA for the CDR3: TGTGCCACCAGCGCCCGCGGGGTCACTGAAGCTTTCTTT. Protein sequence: CATSARGVTEAFF.